This TCR beta chain originates from a study of blood T cell repertoires in COVID-19. Generated by immunoSEQ multiplex PCR, the TCRdb table keeps only in-frame clones and is missing some. Of approximately 55,000 clones listed, about nine tenths are singletons. The CDR3 extends over 19 amino acids. V shed 1 base and J 0 bases; nucleotides not matched to a gene: 8. CDR1 SEHNR and CDR2 FQNEAQ come from the germline V gene (reference sequence). The sequence was obtained from a man in his fifties or sixties with active COVID-19. Sample: peripheral blood. The chain combines TRBV7-9 with TRBJ2-6; 8 bases are shared with TRBD2. Here the CDR3 reads CASSLGGQRGRSGANVLTF. CDR3 DNA: TGTGCCAGCAGCTTAGGGGGCCAGCGGGGGCGCTCTGGGGCCAACGTCCTGACTTTC. Using reference TRBV7-9 and TRBJ2-6 for the parts outside the CDR3, the full variable domain is DTGVSQNPRHKITKRGQNVTFRCDPISEHNRLYWYRQTLGQGPEFLTYFQNEAQLEKSRLLSDRFSAERPKGSFSTLEIQRTEQGDSAMYLCASSLGGQRGRSGANVLTFGAGSRLTVL.